One sample yielded the 5 T cell receptor beta chains listed below, sequenced in a study of human T cells and chemical hapten exposure. Each CDR3 protein is one row after TCRdb ran MiXCR on the RACE reads. Among fewer than 80,000 distinct CDR3 sequences listed, about 9.3% were seen once. The time point denotes: patch test 2, 6 weeks after DPC sensitization. Indicated treatment: therapeutic diphenylcyclopropenone sensitization with weekly scalp DPC. The sample was whole blood, taken in connection with sensitization to the hapten diphenylcyclopropenone (DPC). These receptor sequences come from a woman between 50 and 59 years old with alopecia areata. Some clones in this sample may be carry-over from other donors' samples.

The rearrangement joins TRBV10-3 to TRBJ2-7; the D gene could be TRBD1 or TRBD2 (5 bases each). CDR3 length: 14 residues. Between the trimmed V and J ends, which lost 6 bases and 3 bases, there was a span of 15 bases. The V gene's germline CDR1 is ENHRY and CDR2 SYGVKD. In DNA, the CDR3 is TGTGCCATCAGACCATCGGGGCTAATCTACGAGCAGTACTTC. Translation: CAIRPSGLIYEQYF.

The chain links TRBV7-2 to TRBJ2-7, with D possibly matching TRBD2 (6 bases). V lost 5 bases, J lost 6 bases, and 11 bases lay in between. There are 12 residues in the CDR3. CDR1 is SGHTA and CDR2 is FQGNSA in the germline V gene. The CDR3 nucleotides are TGTGCCAGCAGCCTGACTAGTACCGAGCAGTACTTC. As protein: CASSLTSTEQYF.

This clonotype has more than one count but fewer than ten. V and J are TRBV6-5 and TRBJ2-7; TRBD2 aligns across 8 bases. The junction had 3 bases not matched to a gene; V was cut back by 3 bases and J by 2 bases. This CDR3 spans 14 amino acids. The V gene's germline CDR1 is MNHEY and CDR2 SVGAGI. The CDR3 spells CASSYAGGPYEQYF. The CDR3 DNA reads TGTGCCAGCAGTTATGCGGGAGGACCCTACGAGCAGTACTTC.

This clonotype was seen ten or more times. The chain's CDR3 is CASSYRGLGGNTIYF. DNA for the CDR3: TGTGCCAGCAGTTACAGGGGGCTTGGCGGAAACACCATATATTTT. The V and J genes are TRBV6-5 and TRBJ1-3; 7 nucleotides match TRBD1. The CDR3 consists of 15 residues. Germline V lookup: CDR1 MNHEY, CDR2 SVGAGI. V shed 2 bases, J shed 4 bases, and the junction held 5 bases outside the gene matches.

The rearrangement uses TRBV6-6 and TRBJ1-2, with no clear D. The CDR3 extends over 13 amino acids. Germline CDR1 reads MNHNY; CDR2 reads SVGAGI (reference sequence). V lost 2 bases and J 5 bases, leaving 9 bases between the germline ends. The DNA of the CDR3 is TGTGCCAGCAGTTACAACCCCCAATATGGCTACACCTTC. This codes for CASSYNPQYGYTF.